This TCR beta chain emerged from a study of shared clonotypes between healthy human individuals. Study results and limitations: Rarefaction demonstrated incomplete sorted-subset sequencing despite large depth. Larger estimated richness was generally seen in naive subsets than in memory subsets.

For this clone: Antigen unknown. One end of the junction is discordant with germline, which a read error may explain.

The table came from immunoSEQ multiplex PCR; TCRdb's copy has only in-frame clones and leaves some out. The sample has a few million clones, about 92% seen once. This clonotype was sampled from a man aged 18 to 30 in good health. The material sequenced was naive CD4+ T cells sorted from blood. Subset defined: CD45RA+ positively selected.

In DNA form, the CDR3 reads TGTGCCATCAGTGGGGCTAGCGGGGTCTCCTACGAGCAGTACTTC. Its protein is CAISGASGVSYEQYF. J is TRBJ2-7 and V is TRBV6-5, with 9 positions matching TRBD2. CDR3 size: 15 residues. Germline CDR1 and CDR2: MNHEY and SVGAGI.